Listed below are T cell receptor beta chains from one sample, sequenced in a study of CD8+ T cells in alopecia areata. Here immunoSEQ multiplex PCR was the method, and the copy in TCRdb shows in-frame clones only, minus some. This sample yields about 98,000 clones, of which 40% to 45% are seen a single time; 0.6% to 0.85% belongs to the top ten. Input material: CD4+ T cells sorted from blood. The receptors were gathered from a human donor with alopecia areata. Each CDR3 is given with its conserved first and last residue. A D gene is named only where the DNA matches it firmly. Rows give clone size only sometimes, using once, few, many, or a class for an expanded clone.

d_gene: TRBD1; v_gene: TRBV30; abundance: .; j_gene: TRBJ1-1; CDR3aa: CAWSARRQGRAEAFF; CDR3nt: TGTGCCTGGAGTGCCCGAAGACAGGGGAGGGCTGAAGCTTTCTTT
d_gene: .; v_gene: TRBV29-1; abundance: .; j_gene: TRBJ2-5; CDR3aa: CSVGGETQYF; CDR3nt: TGCAGCGTTGGGGGAGAGACCCAGTACTTC
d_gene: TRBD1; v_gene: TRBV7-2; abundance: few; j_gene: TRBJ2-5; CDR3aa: CASRSGQRWETQYF; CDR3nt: TGTGCCAGCAGGTCGGGACAGCGGTGGGAGACCCAGTACTTC
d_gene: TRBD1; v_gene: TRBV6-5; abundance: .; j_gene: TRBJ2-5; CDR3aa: CASSVQGRETQYF; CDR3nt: TGTGCCAGCAGCGTACAGGGGAGAGAGACCCAGTACTTC
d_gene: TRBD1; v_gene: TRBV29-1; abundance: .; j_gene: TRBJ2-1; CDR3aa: CSVDPRQGPKNEQFF; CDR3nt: TGCAGCGTTGACCCACGACAGGGGCCTAAGAATGAGCAGTTCTTC
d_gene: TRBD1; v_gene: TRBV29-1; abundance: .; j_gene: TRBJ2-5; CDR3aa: CSLGGQGPETQYF; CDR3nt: TGCAGCCTGGGGGGACAGGGGCCAGAGACCCAGTACTTC
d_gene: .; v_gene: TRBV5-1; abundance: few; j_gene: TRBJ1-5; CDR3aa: CASSFGDPGSNQPQHF; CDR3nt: TGCGCCAGCAGCTTCGGTGACCCAGGGAGCAATCAGCCCCAGCATTTT
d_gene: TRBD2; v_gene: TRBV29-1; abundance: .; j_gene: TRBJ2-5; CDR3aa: CSVEDLTSGNQETQYF; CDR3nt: TGCAGCGTTGAAGATCTTACTAGCGGTAACCAAGAGACCCAGTACTTC
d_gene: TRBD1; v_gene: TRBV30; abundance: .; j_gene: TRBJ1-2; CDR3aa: CARGTVYGYTF; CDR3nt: TGTGCCAGAGGGACAGTCTATGGCTACACCTTC
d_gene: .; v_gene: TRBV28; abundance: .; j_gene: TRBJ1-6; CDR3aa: CASRDPNSPLHF; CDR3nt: TGTGCCAGCAGGGATCCTAATTCACCCCTCCACTTT
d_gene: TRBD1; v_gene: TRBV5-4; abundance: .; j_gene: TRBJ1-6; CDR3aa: CASSRGQLNEYSPLHF; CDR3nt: TGTGCCAGCAGCCGGGGACAGCTAAACGAGTATTCACCCCTCCACTTT
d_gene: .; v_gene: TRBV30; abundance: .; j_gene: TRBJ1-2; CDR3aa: CAWSPKGGGYTF; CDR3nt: TGTGCCTGGAGTCCCAAGGGAGGGGGCTACACCTTC
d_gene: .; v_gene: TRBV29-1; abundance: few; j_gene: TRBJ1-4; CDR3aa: CSVEADRFGGEKLFF; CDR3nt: TGCAGCGTTGAAGCCGATAGGTTCGGCGGGGAAAAACTGTTTTTT
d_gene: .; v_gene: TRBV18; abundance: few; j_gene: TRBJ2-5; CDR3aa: CASSLSTEQEAQYF; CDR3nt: TGTGCCAGCTCACTGTCGACGGAACAAGAGGCCCAGTACTTC
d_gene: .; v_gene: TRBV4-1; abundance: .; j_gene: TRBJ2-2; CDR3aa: CASSQRLGPALGELFF; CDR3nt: TGCGCCAGCAGCCAACGGTTGGGACCTGCACTCGGGGAGCTGTTTTTT
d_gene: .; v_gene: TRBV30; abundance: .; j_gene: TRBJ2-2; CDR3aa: CAWSVRHLLDTGELFF; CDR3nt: TGTGCCTGGAGTGTACGTCACCTTCTAGACACCGGGGAGCTGTTTTTT
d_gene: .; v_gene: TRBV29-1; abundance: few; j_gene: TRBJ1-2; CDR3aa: CSVERNYGYTF; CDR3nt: TGCAGCGTTGAGAGGAACTATGGCTACACCTTC
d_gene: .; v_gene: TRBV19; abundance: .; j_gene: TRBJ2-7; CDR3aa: CASTVTGGSYEQYF; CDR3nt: TGTGCCAGTACGGTAACAGGTGGCTCCTACGAGCAGTACTTC
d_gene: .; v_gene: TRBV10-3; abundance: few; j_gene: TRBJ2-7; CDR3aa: CAISVEGEQYF; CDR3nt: TGTGCCATCAGTGTGGAGGGCGAGCAGTACTTC
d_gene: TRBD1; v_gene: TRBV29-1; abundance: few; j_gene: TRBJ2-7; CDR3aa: CSVEPGQGLGEQYF; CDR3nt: TGCAGCGTTGAACCGGGACAGGGTTTGGGCGAGCAGTACTTC
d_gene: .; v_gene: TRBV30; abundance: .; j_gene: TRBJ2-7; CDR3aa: CAWRVGIGYEQYF; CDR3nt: TGTGCCTGGAGGGTTGGAATAGGCTACGAGCAGTACTTC